The present T cell receptor (beta chain) was sequenced within a study of technical replicates of blood from several donors. Sequenced by immunoSEQ multiplex PCR; TCRdb stores in-frame clones only, minus some. This table has approximately 31,000 clones, roughly nine tenths appearing once. The V and J ends lost 0 bases and 7 bases, in that order; junction bases with no gene match: 4. Germline-derived CDR1 and CDR2 are ENHRY and SYGVKD. This CDR3 region has 16 residues. The source of this sequence is a human donor in good health. Some clones in this sample may be carry-over from other donors' samples. Specimen: PBMCs. V is TRBV10-3 and J is TRBJ2-1, with 12 nucleotides matching TRBD2. The DNA of the CDR3 is TGTGCCATCAGTGAGTCGCCTAGCGGGAGGGCAAATGAGCAGTTCTTC. It encodes CAISESPSGRANEQFF.